This T cell receptor beta chain was found in a study of cytomegalovirus exposure and HLA in healthy donors. Overall study: An analysis done earlier identified about 120 million unique TCR beta sequences from about 180 million T cells.

Germline assignment: CDR1 SNHLY and CDR2 FYNNEI. V gave up 2 bases and J gave up 5 bases; unmatched junction bases: 3. The CDR3 is made up of 14 amino acids. PCR used 60 Vbeta primers and 13 Jbeta primers. Some clones are missing from TCRdb's copy, which holds only in-frame ones; the method was immunoSEQ multiplex PCR. The table for this sample gives about 140,000 clones. Overall study findings and caveats: Roughly uniform depth of sequencing across donors was assumed in presence/absence analyses. A few CMV-associated chains proved CMV antigen-specific in vitro.

A note on this clone: Its antigen is undetermined.

The sample consisted of PBMCs. The chain combines TRBV2 with TRBJ1-5, with 7 nucleotides matching TRBD1. The source of this sequence is a woman aged 18-30 years in good health and CMV-seronegative. The chain's CDR3 is CASSEKQGDQPQHF. Written as DNA, the CDR3 is TGTGCCAGCAGTGAAAAGCAGGGGGATCAGCCCCAGCATTTT. Looking up the rest from reference TRBV2 and TRBJ1-5 gives the full variable domain: EPEVTQTPSHQVTQMGQEVILRCVPISNHLYFYWYRQILGQKVEFLVSFYNNEISEKSEIFDDQFSVERPDGSNFTLKIRSTKLEDSAMYFCASSEKQGDQPQHFGDGTRLSIL.